This entry describes one T cell receptor (beta chain). No cognate antigen has been identified for it. No much larger clone exists at a distance of one base, and base qualities are not known. These data belong to a study of blood T cell repertoires in COVID-19 (dated by TCRdb to the early 2020s). Regarding the complete study: The collaborator samples originated in the United States, Italy and Spain and spanned the acute and convalescent phases of COVID-19. The samples were drawn from two sources: the first 160 participants of the ongoing ImmuneRACE study, and approximately 1,300 subjects contributed by 6 global collaborators. The dataset comprised deeply sampled blood TCRbeta repertoires from subjects exposed to, actively infected with, or recovered from COVID-19. A freely available public database, intended as a resource for researchers studying the immune response to SARS-CoV-2, is where the repertoires were released. Sample metadata almost always included a de-identified subject ID, COVID-19 status, age in years and sex. The prospective study material was composed of cDNA or gDNA derived from T cells, B-cell-depleted T cells, or PBMCs. Where HLA class I and class II types were available, the types were taken from metadata supplied by the sample provider, not from assay-based typing.

V is clipped by 8 bases and J by 0 bases, and the sequence between their germline boundaries is 12 bases long. The germline V gene encodes CDR1 KGHDR and CDR2 SFDVKD. Including cysteine and phenylalanine, the CDR3 has 14 amino acids. The read is trimmed to its CDR3 DNA, 42 bases read in frame from base 1. Overall study results and their limits: Clinical and demographic metadata were provided uncurated, with the amount varying by source and participant.

Samples from volunteer blood donors who had recovered from COVID-19 were contributed by a second Seattle source. Whole blood was collected in K2EDTA tubes by collaborating institutions according to the institutions' own protocols. For TCRbeta analysis, collaborators shipped samples in one of three forms: frozen whole blood, isolated PBMCs, or DNA extracted from either of those sample types. TCRbeta CDR3 regions were amplified from genomic DNA by means of the immunoSEQ Assay, a bias-controlled multiplex PCR. Per the original workflow: The number of nucleated cells in each sample was estimated by amplification of reference gene primers within the assay. Sequence reads were collapsed and filtered to measure the absolute abundance of every unique TCRbeta CDR3 rearrangement. For each sample, productive Simpson clonality was calculated as the square root of Simpson's diversity index over productive rearrangements. TCRdb limited this immuneACCESS table to in-frame rearrangements with V and J called. A share of clones is missing; checked studies link under half to unresolved V genes, and the rest is unexplained. The DNA gave D and trimming, while V, J and clone size come from that table. The sample contains more than 250,000 clones, more than 75% of them found a single time. Jointly, the top ten make up approximately 2.2% of the sample.

The receptor comes from a woman in her twenties or thirties who had recovered from COVID-19. This chain is built from TRBV24-1 and TRBJ1-1; no D segment can be confidently identified. The material sequenced was peripheral blood. CDR3 region: CATKAYPLNTEAFF. The sequenced DNA: TGTGCCACCAAAGCTTATCCTTTGAACACTGAAGCTTTCTTT.